The present entry profiles one T cell receptor (beta chain) with its context. Antigen: not known. The PCR ran on 60 Vbeta and 13 Jbeta primers. Per the original data handling: An analysis that came later counted approximately 76 million unique TCR beta chains, approximately 10 million shared. Sequencing used immunoSEQ multiplex PCR; TCRdb keeps in-frame clones, though not all of them. That table furnishes V, J and clone size, whereas the DNA furnished D and trimming. The data show about 180,000 clones, just over 75% seen once. This record comes from a study of cytomegalovirus exposure and HLA in healthy donors. The CDR3 covers 14 residues. Germline values: CDR1 MGHDK, CDR2 SYGVNS. V lost 6 bases, J lost 1 base, and 9 bases lay in between. Whole-study results and caveats: A missense DCLRE1C variant was associated with V- and J-gene trimming of TCR beta chains in a later analysis, and an independent cohort replicated the association.

The V call is TRBV25-1, the J call TRBJ2-2, with D possibly TRBD2 on 6 matching bases. Source material: PBMCs. This receptor was identified in a man between 18 and 29 years old in good health and CMV-seronegative. The chain's CDR3 is CASRGLMNTGELFF. As DNA, the CDR3 is TGTGCCAGCAGGGGACTTATGAACACCGGGGAGCTGTTTTTT.